The 21 T cell receptor beta chains reported below all come from one sample, sequenced in a study of T-cell reconstitution after alpha-beta-depleted transplantation in children. A TCRbeta library incorporating unique molecular identifiers was prepared. One entry per CDR3 protein, called by TCRdb with MiXCR from the PCR reads. The sample lists about 230,000 distinct CDR3 sequences; about 12% were seen once. This specimen was PBMCs from the stem cell graft donor, taken from the stem cell graft. The receptor set was obtained from a human donor who donated a stem cell graft to a child with acute lymphoblastic leukemia.

This clonotype has ten or more counts. The V and J genes are TRBV28 and TRBJ2-1; no clear D gene. The CDR3 loop spans 13 amino acids. Trimming took 8 bases from V and 4 from J, leaving 12 bases between them. Germline V gene sequence: CDR1 MDHEN, CDR2 SYDVKM. CDR3 loop: CASLTPGYNEQFF. The CDR3 DNA follows: TGTGCCAGCCTGACCCCCGGTTACAATGAGCAGTTCTTC. The whole variable domain, filled in from reference TRBV28 and TRBJ2-1, reads DVKVTQSSRYLVKRTGEKVFLECVQDMDHENMFWYRQDPGLGLRLIYFSYDVKMKEKGDIPEGYSVSREKKERFSLILESASTNQTSMYLCASLTPGYNEQFFGPGTRLTVL.

Many counts were recorded for this clonotype. This chain uses TRBV5-5 with TRBJ2-1, with D unclear. V was pared by 0 bases and J by 7 bases, with 11 bases between. This CDR3 has 14 amino acids. The germline CDR1 and CDR2 sequences are SGHKS and YYEKEE (reference sequence). The CDR3, as DNA: TGTGCCAGCAGCTTGGGGTTAGTAGGGAATGAGCAGTTCTTC. As protein: CASSLGLVGNEQFF.

This clonotype was detected many times. V usage is TRBV6-1 and J usage is TRBJ2-1, with TRBD1 as a possible D gene (6 bases). CDR1 MNHNS and CDR2 SASEGT come from the germline V gene. This CDR3 contains 19 residues. V was shortened by 4 bases and J by 3 bases, with 25 bases between the two germline ends. This chain's CDR3 is CASSVRPLLTGIRYNEQFF. DNA for the CDR3: TGTGCCAGCAGTGTGCGGCCCTTATTAACAGGGATCCGCTACAATGAGCAGTTCTTC.

This clonotype was seen a handful of times. The genes are TRBV6-2 or TRBV6-3 and TRBJ2-2; D is uncertain. The CDR3 sequence is 14 residues long. The V gene's germline CDR1 is MNHEY and CDR2 SVGEGT. V was trimmed by 8 bases and J by 0 bases, leaving 10 bases between them. The CDR3 DNA reads TGTGCCAGCCGTCCGCCGGCGAACACCGGGGAGCTGTTTTTT. Amino acids: CASRPPANTGELFF.

This clonotype was observed many times. V usage is TRBV5-1 and J usage is TRBJ2-7, with a weak D call TRBD1 (6 bases). Germline V CDR1 and CDR2: SGHRS, YFSETQ. The CDR3 extends over 14 amino acids. Trimming removed 4 bases from V and 7 bases from J, with 18 bases in between. The CDR3: CASSPRDTRREQYF. In nucleotides, the CDR3 is TGCGCCAGCAGCCCTCGGGACACTCGGCGGGAGCAGTACTTC.

The chain couples TRBV27 to TRBJ2-1; TRBD2 matches 15 bases. Germline V lookup: CDR1 MNHEY, CDR2 SMNVEV (reference sequence). The CDR3 runs 15 residues. J lost 13 bases, V lost 5 bases, and 9 bases had no gene match. The CDR3 loop reads CASSPGLAGGVGQFF. In DNA, the CDR3 is TGTGCCAGCAGTCCCGGACTAGCGGGGGGGGTGGGACAGTTCTTC.

This clonotype was recorded many times. The chain couples TRBV7-2 to TRBJ1-6; 7 bases are shared with TRBD1. The CDR3 runs 15 residues. Germline CDR1 and CDR2: SGHTA and FQGNSA. Trimming cost V 8 bases and J 10 bases; bases outside gene matches: 14. CDR3 sequence: CASGEHGTAMSPLHF. CDR3 DNA: TGTGCCAGCGGGGAACACGGGACAGCTATGTCACCCCTCCACTTT. Combining the CDR3 with reference TRBV7-2 and TRBJ1-6 gives the whole variable domain GAGVSQSPSNKVTEKGKDVELRCDPISGHTALYWYRQSLGQGLEFLIYFQGNSAPDKSGLPSDRFSAERTGGSVSTLTIQRTQQEDSAVYLCASGEHGTAMSPLHFGNGTRLTVT.

Ten or more counts support this clonotype. The V gene is TRBV6-2 or TRBV6-3, the J gene TRBJ2-1, with TRBD1 identical over 7 bases. Losses at the gene ends were 10 bases for V and 5 bases for J; bases not matched to a gene: 11. This CDR3 spans 14 amino acids. Germline CDR1 reads MNHEY; CDR2 reads SVGEGT. The chain's CDR3 is CAITERGQNNEQFF. Here the CDR3 DNA reads TGTGCCATTACCGAGAGGGGACAGAACAATGAGCAGTTCTTC.

The table lists this clonotype with many counts. V usage is TRBV28 and J usage is TRBJ1-2; 10 bases are a match to TRBD1. The junction had 8 bases not matched to a gene; V was cut back by 6 bases and J by 10 bases. Germline V gene data show CDR1 as MDHEN and CDR2 as SYDVKM. The CDR3 spans 13 residues. The CDR3 DNA follows: TGTGCCAGCAGGTCTGACAGGGGGCTTGTCTACACCTTC. Translation gives CASRSDRGLVYTF.

This clonotype has ten or more counts. This rearrangement joins TRBV4-2 to TRBJ2-5, with 9 bases matching TRBD2. In germline, CDR1 is LGHNA, CDR2 YNFKEQ. The J segment lost 3 bases and the V segment lost 2 bases, leaving 10 bases of the junction unmatched. The CDR3 consists of 17 residues. As DNA, the CDR3 is TGTGCCAGCAGCCAATCGGACAGCGGGGGGATAAAAGAGACCCAGTACTTC. It translates to CASSQSDSGGIKETQYF.

The chain couples TRBV4-3 to TRBJ1-2; TRBD1 might be the D (5 bases). The CDR3 extends over 17 amino acids. Looked up from germline, CDR1 is LGHNA and CDR2 is YSLEER. Trimming removed 0 bases at V and 1 base at J, with 15 bases between. The CDR3 here is CASSQDRSQGLNYGYTF. The CDR3 nucleotides read TGCGCCAGCAGCCAAGATAGGAGTCAGGGCCTTAACTATGGCTACACCTTC.

In this sample, this clonotype turned up a few times. The rearrangement joins TRBV18 to TRBJ2-2, with D possibly TRBD2 on 6 matching bases. Germline V gene sequence: CDR1 KGHSH, CDR2 LQKENI. This CDR3 is built from 12 residues. V lost 7 bases, J lost 7 bases, and 10 bases lay in between. The CDR3 protein is CASFGSGGELFF. The CDR3 nucleotides are TGTGCCAGCTTCGGGAGTGGCGGGGAGCTGTTTTTT.

This clonotype has at least ten counts. This chain joins TRBV11-3 and TRBJ2-2; 7 bases line up with TRBD1. CDR1 SGHNT and CDR2 YENEEA come from the germline V gene. The CDR3 spans 14 residues. The ends lost 2 bases at V and 7 bases at J; junction bases unmatched: 4. CDR3 sequence (DNA): TGTGCCAGCAGCTTATCGGGACAGAACGGGGAGCTGTTTTTT. This codes for CASSLSGQNGELFF.

This clonotype was recorded many times. V and J are TRBV28 and TRBJ2-5; 11 bases align to TRBD2. The V and J ends lost 4 bases and 8 bases, in that order; junction bases with no gene match: 6. The CDR3 totals 14 residues. Germline V gene sequence: CDR1 MDHEN, CDR2 SYDVKM. The DNA of the CDR3 is TGTGCCAGCAGTTCCACTAGCGGGAGTACCACCCAGTACTTC. Protein sequence: CASSSTSGSTTQYF.

This clonotype was detected ten times or more. The rearrangement uses TRBV9 and TRBJ2-1, with a tentative D call TRBD2 (6 bases). Germline assignment: CDR1 SGDLS and CDR2 YYNGEE. Trimming cost V 3 bases and J 1 base, with 11 bases left between them. This CDR3 has 15 residues. The DNA for the CDR3 is TGTGCCAGCAGCGGCGGAGGGACTTCCTACAATGAGCAGTTCTTC. Its translation is CASSGGGTSYNEQFF.

The sample holds many counts of this clonotype. The V and J genes are TRBV3-1 and TRBJ1-1; no definite D call. The CDR3 consists of 13 residues. Germline V gives CDR1 LGHDT, CDR2 YNNKEL (reference sequence). The V end was cut by 4 bases, the J end by 1 base, with 7 bases between. In nucleotides, the CDR3 is TGTGCCAGCAGCCCCTACAAGAACACTGAAGCTTTCTTT. Residues: CASSPYKNTEAFF.

This clonotype was observed many times. This CDR3 is CATSDLGGQGVETQYF. In DNA, the CDR3 is TGTGCCACCAGTGATTTGGGGGGACAGGGTGTTGAGACCCAGTACTTC. This chain joins TRBV24-1 and TRBJ2-5; 9 bases are a match to TRBD1. The CDR3 contains 16 residues. The junction had 6 bases not matched to a gene; V was cut back by 0 bases and J by 5 bases. Germline V gene lookup returns CDR1 KGHDR and CDR2 SFDVKD.

This clonotype was found a few times. The V and J genes are TRBV10-3 and TRBJ1-5; 10 bases agree with TRBD1. The junction had 3 bases not matched to a gene; V was cut back by 8 bases and J by 5 bases. The CDR3 is 13 residues long. Germline lookup yields CDR1 ENHRY and CDR2 SYGVKD. The CDR3, as DNA: TGTGCCATCGCTGGGACAGGGGATCAGCCCCAGCATTTT. Translation gives CAIAGTGDQPQHF.

Concerning this clonotype itself: A single base separates this from a much larger clone, so it may be a read error. The chain couples TRBV20-1 to TRBJ2-5, with D possibly called TRBD1 or TRBD2 (5 bases each). The CDR3 covers 14 residues. V shed 5 bases and J shed 5 bases, with 18 bases lying between them. The germline gives CDR1 DFQATT, CDR2 SNEGSKA (reference sequence). The CDR3 region has the DNA TGCAGTGCTTCAAGCCGGGGCCGTTCGGAGACCCAGTACTTC. Protein product: CSASSRGRSETQYF.

This clonotype was counted ten times or more. V gene TRBV5-5 combines with J gene TRBJ1-2, with 8 positions matching TRBD1. J gave up 4 bases and V 4 bases, and 6 bases lay outside the gene matches. The germline CDR1 and CDR2 sequences are SGHKS and YYEKEE (reference sequence). There are 14 residues in the CDR3. CDR3 DNA: TGTGCCAGCAGCCCCCAGGGGGCCGGCTATGGCTACACCTTC. Amino acid sequence: CASSPQGAGYGYTF.

This clonotype was observed a handful of times. V and J are TRBV30 and TRBJ1-1, with unresolved D. Trimming stripped 4 bases from V and 11 bases from J, with 17 bases between. Germline CDR1 reads GTSNPN; CDR2 reads SVGIG (reference sequence). This CDR3 comprises 12 residues. Here the CDR3 DNA reads TGTGCCTGGACACCGCTTGATTCGGGGGCTTTCTTT. Protein: CAWTPLDSGAFF.